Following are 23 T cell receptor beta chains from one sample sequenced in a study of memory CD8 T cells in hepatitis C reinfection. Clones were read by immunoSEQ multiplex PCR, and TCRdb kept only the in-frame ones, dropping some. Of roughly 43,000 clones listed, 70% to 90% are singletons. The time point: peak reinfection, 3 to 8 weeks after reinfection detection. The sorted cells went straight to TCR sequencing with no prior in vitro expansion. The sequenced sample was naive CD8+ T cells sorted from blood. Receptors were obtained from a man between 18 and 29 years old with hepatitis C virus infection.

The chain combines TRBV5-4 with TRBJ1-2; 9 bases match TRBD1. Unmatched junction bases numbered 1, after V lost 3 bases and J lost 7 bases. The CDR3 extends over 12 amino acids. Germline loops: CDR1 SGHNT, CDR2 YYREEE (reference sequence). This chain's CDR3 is CASSWGQGGYTF. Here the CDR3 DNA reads TGTGCCAGCAGCTGGGGACAGGGTGGCTACACCTTC.

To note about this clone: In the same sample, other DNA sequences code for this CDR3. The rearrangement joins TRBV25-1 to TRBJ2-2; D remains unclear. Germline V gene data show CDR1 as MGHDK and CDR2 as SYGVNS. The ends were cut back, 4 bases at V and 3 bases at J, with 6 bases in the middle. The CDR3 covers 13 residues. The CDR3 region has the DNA TGTGCCAGCAGTGCTCTAGACACCGGGGAGCTGTTTTTT. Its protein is CASSALDTGELFF.

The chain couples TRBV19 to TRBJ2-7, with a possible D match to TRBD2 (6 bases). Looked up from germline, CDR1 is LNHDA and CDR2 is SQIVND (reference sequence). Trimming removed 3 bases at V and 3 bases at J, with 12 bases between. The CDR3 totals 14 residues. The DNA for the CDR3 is TGTGCCAGTAGTATTGACGGGGGAGACTACGAGCAGTACTTC. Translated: CASSIDGGDYEQYF.

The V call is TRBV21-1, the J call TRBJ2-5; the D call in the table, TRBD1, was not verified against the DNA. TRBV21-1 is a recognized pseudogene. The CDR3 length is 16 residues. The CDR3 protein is CASSKGGTIPRETQYF. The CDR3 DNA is TGTGCCAGCAGCAAAGGAGGGACAATACCGCGGGAGACCCAGTACTTC.

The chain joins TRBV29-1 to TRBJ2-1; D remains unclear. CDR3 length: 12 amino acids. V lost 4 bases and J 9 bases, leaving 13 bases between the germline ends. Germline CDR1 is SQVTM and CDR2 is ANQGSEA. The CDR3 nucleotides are TGCAGCGTTGCCGGTATTGTTGCTGAGCAGTTCTTC. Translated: CSVAGIVAEQFF.

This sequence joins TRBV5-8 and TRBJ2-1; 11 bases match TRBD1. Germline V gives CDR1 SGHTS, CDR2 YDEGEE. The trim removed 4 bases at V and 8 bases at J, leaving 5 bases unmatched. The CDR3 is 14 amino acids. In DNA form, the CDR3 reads TGTGCCAGCAGCCCGGGACAGGGGGTCTATGAGCAGTTCTTC. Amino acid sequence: CASSPGQGVYEQFF.

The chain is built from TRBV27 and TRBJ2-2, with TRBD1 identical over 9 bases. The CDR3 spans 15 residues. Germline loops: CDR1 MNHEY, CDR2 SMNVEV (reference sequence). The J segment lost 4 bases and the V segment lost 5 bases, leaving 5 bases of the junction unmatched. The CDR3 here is CASSETGGLTGELFF. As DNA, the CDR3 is TGTGCCAGCAGTGAAACAGGGGGCCTCACCGGGGAGCTGTTTTTT.

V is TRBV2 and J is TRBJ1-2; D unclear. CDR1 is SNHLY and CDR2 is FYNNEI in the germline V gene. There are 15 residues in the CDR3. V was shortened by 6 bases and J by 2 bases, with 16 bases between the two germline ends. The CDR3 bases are TGTGCCAGCAGGGACCCCGGGGAAGAAAACTATGGCTACACCTTC. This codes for CASRDPGEENYGYTF. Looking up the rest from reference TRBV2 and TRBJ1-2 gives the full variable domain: EPEVTQTPSHQVTQMGQEVILRCVPISNHLYFYWYRQILGQKVEFLVSFYNNEISEKSEIFDDQFSVERPDGSNFTLKIRSTKLEDSAMYFCASRDPGEENYGYTFGSGTRLTVV.

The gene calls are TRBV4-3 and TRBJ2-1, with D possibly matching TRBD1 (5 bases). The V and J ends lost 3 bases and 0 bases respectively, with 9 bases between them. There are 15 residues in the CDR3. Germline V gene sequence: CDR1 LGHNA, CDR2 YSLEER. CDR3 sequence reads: CASSQDTSSYNEQFF. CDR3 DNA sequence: TGCGCCAGCAGCCAGGACACGAGCTCCTACAATGAGCAGTTCTTC.

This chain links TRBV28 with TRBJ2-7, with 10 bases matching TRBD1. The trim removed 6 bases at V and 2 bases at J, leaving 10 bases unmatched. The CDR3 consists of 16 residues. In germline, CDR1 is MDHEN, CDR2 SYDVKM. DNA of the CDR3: TGTGCCAGCAGCCCAACCGGGACAGGGGCACCCTACGAGCAGTACTTC. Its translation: CASSPTGTGAPYEQYF.

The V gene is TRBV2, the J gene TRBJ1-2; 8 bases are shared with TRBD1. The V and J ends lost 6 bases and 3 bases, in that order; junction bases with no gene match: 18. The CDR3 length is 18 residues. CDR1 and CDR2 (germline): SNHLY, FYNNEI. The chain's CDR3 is CASRGVKSPGGADYGYTF. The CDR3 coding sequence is TGTGCCAGCAGAGGGGTAAAAAGTCCAGGGGGCGCAGACTATGGCTACACCTTC. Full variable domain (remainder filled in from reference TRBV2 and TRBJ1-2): EPEVTQTPSHQVTQMGQEVILRCVPISNHLYFYWYRQILGQKVEFLVSFYNNEISEKSEIFDDQFSVERPDGSNFTLKIRSTKLEDSAMYFCASRGVKSPGGADYGYTFGSGTRLTVV.

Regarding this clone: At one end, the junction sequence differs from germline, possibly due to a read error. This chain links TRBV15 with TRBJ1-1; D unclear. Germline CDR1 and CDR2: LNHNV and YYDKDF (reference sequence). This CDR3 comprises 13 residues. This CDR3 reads CATRREMSDEAFF. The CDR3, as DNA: TGTGCCACCAGAAGAGAGATGAGCGATGAAGCTTTCTTT.

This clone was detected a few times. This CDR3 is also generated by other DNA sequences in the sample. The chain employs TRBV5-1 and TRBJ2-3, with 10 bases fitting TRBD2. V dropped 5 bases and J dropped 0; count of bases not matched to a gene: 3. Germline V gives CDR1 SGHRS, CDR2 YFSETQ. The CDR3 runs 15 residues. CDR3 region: CASRMTSGSTDTQYF. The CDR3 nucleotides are TGCGCCAGCAGGATGACTAGCGGGAGCACAGATACGCAGTATTTT.

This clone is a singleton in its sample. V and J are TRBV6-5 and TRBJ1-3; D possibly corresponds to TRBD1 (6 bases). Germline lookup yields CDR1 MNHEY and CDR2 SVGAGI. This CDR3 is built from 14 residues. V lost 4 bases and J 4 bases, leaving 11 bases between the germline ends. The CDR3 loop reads CASSSLQGGNTIYF. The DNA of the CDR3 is TGTGCCAGCAGTTCCTTACAGGGAGGAAACACCATATATTTT.

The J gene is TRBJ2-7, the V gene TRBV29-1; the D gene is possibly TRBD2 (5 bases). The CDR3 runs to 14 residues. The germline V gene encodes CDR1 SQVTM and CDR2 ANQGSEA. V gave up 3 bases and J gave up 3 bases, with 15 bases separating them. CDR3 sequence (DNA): TGCAGCGTTGAGTCCGGGGAAGAAGGCTACGAGCAGTACTTC. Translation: CSVESGEEGYEQYF.

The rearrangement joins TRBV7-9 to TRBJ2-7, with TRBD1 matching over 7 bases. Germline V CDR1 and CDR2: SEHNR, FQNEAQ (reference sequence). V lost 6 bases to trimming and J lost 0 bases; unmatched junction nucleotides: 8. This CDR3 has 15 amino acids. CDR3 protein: CASSSDRVFSYEQYF. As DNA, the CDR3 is TGTGCCAGCAGTTCCGACAGGGTGTTCTCCTACGAGCAGTACTTC.

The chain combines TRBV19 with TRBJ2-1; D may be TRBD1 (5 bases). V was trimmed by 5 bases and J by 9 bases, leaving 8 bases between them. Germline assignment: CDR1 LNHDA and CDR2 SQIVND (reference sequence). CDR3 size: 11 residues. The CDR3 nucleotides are TGTGCCAGTAGTCAGGGCGGTGAGCAGTTCTTC. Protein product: CASSQGGEQFF.

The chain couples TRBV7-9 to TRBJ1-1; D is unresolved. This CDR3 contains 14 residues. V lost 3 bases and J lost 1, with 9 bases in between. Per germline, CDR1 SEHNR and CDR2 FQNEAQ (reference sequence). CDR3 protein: CASSLPNRNTEAFF. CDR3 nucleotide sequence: TGTGCCAGCAGCTTGCCTAACAGGAACACTGAAGCTTTCTTT.

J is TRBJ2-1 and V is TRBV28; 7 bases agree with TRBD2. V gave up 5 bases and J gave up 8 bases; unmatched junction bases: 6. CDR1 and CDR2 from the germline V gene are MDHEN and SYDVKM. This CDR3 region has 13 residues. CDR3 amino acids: CASSHGLGHEQFF. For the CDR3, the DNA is TGTGCCAGCAGTCACGGACTAGGCCATGAGCAGTTCTTC.

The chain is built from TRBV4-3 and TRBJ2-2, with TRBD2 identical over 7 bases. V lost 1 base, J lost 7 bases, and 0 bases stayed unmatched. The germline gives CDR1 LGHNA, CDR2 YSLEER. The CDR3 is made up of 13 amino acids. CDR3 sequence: CASSQGGGGELFF. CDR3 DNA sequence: TGCGCCAGCAGCCAAGGGGGGGGCGGGGAGCTGTTTTTT.

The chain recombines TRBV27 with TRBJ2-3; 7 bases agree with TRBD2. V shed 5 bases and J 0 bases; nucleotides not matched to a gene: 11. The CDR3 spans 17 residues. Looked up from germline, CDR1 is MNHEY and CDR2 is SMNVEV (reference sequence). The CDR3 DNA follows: TGTGCCAGCAGTCTGGGCTCCACAGCGGGGAGCACAGATACGCAGTATTTT. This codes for CASSLGSTAGSTDTQYF.

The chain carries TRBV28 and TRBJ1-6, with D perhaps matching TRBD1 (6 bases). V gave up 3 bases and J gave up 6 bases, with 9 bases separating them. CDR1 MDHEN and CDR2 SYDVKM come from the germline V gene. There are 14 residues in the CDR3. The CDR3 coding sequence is TGTGCCAGCAGTTTGGGACAACCTAATTCACCCCTCCACTTT. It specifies CASSLGQPNSPLHF.

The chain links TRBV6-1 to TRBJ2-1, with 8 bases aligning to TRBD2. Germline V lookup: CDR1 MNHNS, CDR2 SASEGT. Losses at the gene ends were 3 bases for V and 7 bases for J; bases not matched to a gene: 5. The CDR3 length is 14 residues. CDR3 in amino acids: CASSERGAGNEQFF. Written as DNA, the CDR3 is TGTGCCAGCAGTGAGCGGGGGGCAGGGAATGAGCAGTTCTTC.